Listed below are T cell receptor beta chains from one sample, sequenced in a study of control samples from healthy donors and cancer patients. Here immunoSEQ multiplex PCR was the method, and the copy in TCRdb shows in-frame clones only, minus some. The sample has approximately 59,000 clones, 87% seen once. The source material was PBMCs. Every receptor here comes from a woman aged 55-69 years with lung cancer. CDR3s leave out the opening cysteine and the closing phenylalanine or tryptophan.

CDR3 length: 15; J gene: TRBJ2-1; V gene: TRBV20-1; CDR3 protein: SASRFGRGSSYNEQF
CDR3 length: 15; J gene: TRBJ2-7; V gene: TRBV5-1; CDR3 protein: ASSLGDRMGGGYEQY
CDR3 length: 13; J gene: TRBJ2-7; V gene: TRBV18; CDR3 protein: ASSGSMGALGEQY
CDR3 length: 11; J gene: TRBJ1-1; V gene: TRBV29-1; CDR3 protein: SAQSPGNTEAF
CDR3 length: 12; J gene: TRBJ1-2; V gene: TRBV9; CDR3 protein: ASSPGDLFGGYT
CDR3 length: 12; J gene: TRBJ1-1; V gene: TRBV19; CDR3 protein: ASSLGGLDTEAF
CDR3 length: 14; J gene: TRBJ2-1; V gene: TRBV11-1; CDR3 protein: ASSLEVTSGYNEQF
CDR3 length: 12; J gene: TRBJ1-1; V gene: TRBV5-6; CDR3 protein: ASSRRQPDTEAF
CDR3 length: 15; J gene: TRBJ1-5; V gene: TRBV19; CDR3 protein: ASRGGLGGRGNQPQH
CDR3 length: 13; J gene: TRBJ2-2; V gene: TRBV5-1; CDR3 protein: ASSPRTVNTGELF
CDR3 length: 13; J gene: TRBJ2-3; V gene: TRBV5-1; CDR3 protein: ASREGQLVSDTQY
CDR3 length: 14; J gene: TRBJ2-2; V gene: TRBV9; CDR3 protein: ASSVATGANTGELF
CDR3 length: 15; J gene: TRBJ1-5; V gene: TRBV10-3; CDR3 protein: AISESPGRESNQPQH
CDR3 length: 14; J gene: TRBJ1-6; V gene: TRBV4-1; CDR3 protein: ASSLGHNSYNSPLH
CDR3 length: 12; J gene: TRBJ1-1; V gene: TRBV5-1; CDR3 protein: ASSSQHQNTEAF
CDR3 length: 12; J gene: TRBJ1-1; V gene: TRBV5-5; CDR3 protein: ASSLATGGTEAF
CDR3 length: 12; J gene: TRBJ2-1; V gene: TRBV27; CDR3 protein: ASSRGGLDNEQF
CDR3 length: 13; J gene: TRBJ1-2; V gene: TRBV11-2; CDR3 protein: ASSGRGRDGSGYT
CDR3 length: 12; J gene: TRBJ1-1; V gene: TRBV19; CDR3 protein: ASSSGTLNTEAF
CDR3 length: 11; J gene: TRBJ1-6; V gene: TRBV28; CDR3 protein: ASSRDRNSPLH
CDR3 length: 12; J gene: TRBJ2-7; V gene: TRBV5-1; CDR3 protein: ASREGLAAYEQY
CDR3 length: 11; J gene: TRBJ1-4; V gene: TRBV7-3; CDR3 protein: ASSPGTGEKLF
CDR3 length: 13; J gene: TRBJ2-7; V gene: TRBV5-1; CDR3 protein: ASSPDRGTSYEQY
CDR3 length: 14; J gene: TRBJ2-7; V gene: TRBV5-6; CDR3 protein: ASSLAQGTGSYEQY
CDR3 length: 10; J gene: TRBJ2-7; V gene: TRBV12-3/TRBV12-4; CDR3 protein: ASSPSSYEQY
CDR3 length: 13; J gene: TRBJ2-3; V gene: TRBV9; CDR3 protein: ASSRGGAYTDTQY
CDR3 length: 13; J gene: TRBJ2-2; V gene: TRBV11-3; CDR3 protein: ASSRDRGNTGELF
CDR3 length: 13; J gene: TRBJ2-5; V gene: TRBV18; CDR3 protein: ASSPGGRSQETQY
CDR3 length: 11; J gene: TRBJ2-7; V gene: TRBV20-1; CDR3 protein: SASDIQGYEQY
CDR3 length: 12; J gene: TRBJ2-5; V gene: TRBV6-5; CDR3 protein: ASNGAGTGETQY
CDR3 length: 12; J gene: TRBJ2-3; V gene: TRBV5-1; CDR3 protein: ASSSTTNTDTQY
CDR3 length: 10; J gene: TRBJ1-6; V gene: TRBV10-3; CDR3 protein: AISESYSPLH
CDR3 length: 14; J gene: TRBJ1-1; V gene: TRBV18; CDR3 protein: ASSPQFMGGNTEAF
CDR3 length: 12; J gene: TRBJ1-1; V gene: TRBV10-1; CDR3 protein: ASSEAGATAEAF
CDR3 length: 13; J gene: TRBJ1-6; V gene: TRBV11-2; CDR3 protein: ASSSQGARNSPLH
CDR3 length: 12; J gene: TRBJ2-5; V gene: TRBV3-1/TRBV3-2; CDR3 protein: ASSQGGSGETQY
CDR3 length: 13; J gene: TRBJ2-2; V gene: TRBV5-1; CDR3 protein: ASSLAPTNTGELF
CDR3 length: 13; J gene: TRBJ1-5; V gene: TRBV6-5; CDR3 protein: ASRKEGISNQPQH
CDR3 length: 12; J gene: TRBJ2-3; V gene: TRBV5-1; CDR3 protein: ASSRGQGTDTQY
CDR3 length: 12; J gene: TRBJ1-4; V gene: TRBV2; CDR3 protein: ASSQGALNEKLF
CDR3 length: 14; J gene: TRBJ2-1; V gene: TRBV13; CDR3 protein: ASSLGSGGAYNEQF
CDR3 length: 11; J gene: TRBJ1-2; V gene: TRBV5-1; CDR3 protein: ASRAEPMSGYT
CDR3 length: 13; J gene: TRBJ2-2; V gene: TRBV25-1; CDR3 protein: ASSGRDRGGGELF
CDR3 length: 13; J gene: TRBJ2-1; V gene: TRBV10-3; CDR3 protein: AISDQRQGAGEQF
CDR3 length: 13; J gene: TRBJ2-1; V gene: TRBV10-3; CDR3 protein: AIRMTSGGRNEQF
CDR3 length: 12; J gene: TRBJ2-2; V gene: TRBV6-5; CDR3 protein: ASRPSSRTGELF
CDR3 length: 13; J gene: TRBJ2-1; V gene: TRBV3-1/TRBV3-2; CDR3 protein: ASSQAYLANNEQF
CDR3 length: 13; J gene: TRBJ2-3; V gene: TRBV9; CDR3 protein: ASSPRADWADTQY
CDR3 length: 12; J gene: TRBJ1-2; V gene: TRBV28; CDR3 protein: ASSSPGQGDGYT
CDR3 length: 12; J gene: TRBJ1-5; V gene: TRBV19; CDR3 protein: ASSSRVGNQPQH
CDR3 length: 10; J gene: TRBJ1-1; V gene: TRBV7-9; CDR3 protein: ASSLGETEAF
CDR3 length: 17; J gene: TRBJ2-5; V gene: TRBV27; CDR3 protein: ASSLYPIVTGGLGETQY